A selection of T cell receptor beta chains follows, all from one sample in a study of blood T cell repertoires in COVID-19. The method was immunoSEQ multiplex PCR; TCRdb's version includes in-frame clones alone and lacks a portion of them. The data show some 120,000 clones, around four fifths seen once. Sequenced sample: peripheral blood. The receptor set was obtained from a man aged 80 or over with COVID-19, enrolled during active disease. Each CDR3 is given with its conserved first and last residue. A D gene is named only where the DNA matches it firmly. Part of the rows lack a size; the others show once, few, many or a class for expanded clones.

DNA: TGTGCCAGCCACGATGTTGGGAGCATAGGGGGTAACAATGAGCAGTTCTTC
CDR3: CASHDVGSIGGNNEQFF
J: TRBJ2-1
V: TRBV27
size: few
D: -

DNA: TGTGCCAGCAGCTTAGCGCGGATAGGGGGTAGTGAAAAACTGTTTTTT
CDR3: CASSLARIGGSEKLFF
J: TRBJ1-4
V: TRBV7-9
size: -
D: -

DNA: TGTGCCAGCAGTTTTTCGGACAGGACAAATTCACCCCTCCACTTT
CDR3: CASSFSDRTNSPLHF
J: TRBJ1-6
V: TRBV28
size: -
D: TRBD1

DNA: TGTGCCATCAGTGCCGGGGGAGCGGGCTCCTACAATGAGCAGTTCTTC
CDR3: CAISAGGAGSYNEQFF
J: TRBJ2-1
V: TRBV10-3
size: once
D: -

DNA: TGTGCCAGCAGCATAACAGGGGGAATATTCGGGGAGCTGTTTTTT
CDR3: CASSITGGIFGELFF
J: TRBJ2-2
V: TRBV7-6
size: few
D: TRBD1

DNA: TGTGCCAGCAGTCTCCTAGCGGGAGATGGCACAGATACGCAGTATTTT
CDR3: CASSLLAGDGTDTQYF
J: TRBJ2-3
V: TRBV2
size: -
D: TRBD2

DNA: TGTGCCTGGAGTCGACTAGCGGGAGTGGTCGAGCAGTACTTC
CDR3: CAWSRLAGVVEQYF
J: TRBJ2-7
V: TRBV30
size: few
D: TRBD2

DNA: TGTGCCAGCAGTCGGGGACTAGGAGGGCAAGAGACCCAGTACTTC
CDR3: CASSRGLGGQETQYF
J: TRBJ2-5
V: TRBV27
size: -
D: TRBD2

DNA: TGTGCCAGCGAGCGGGGTAGCACAGATACGCAGTATTTT
CDR3: CASERGSTDTQYF
J: TRBJ2-3
V: TRBV28
size: -
D: TRBD2

DNA: TGTGCCAGTAGTCTAGGGGACAGGGGGCGCCCCGGGGAGCTGTTTTTT
CDR3: CASSLGDRGRPGELFF
J: TRBJ2-2
V: TRBV19
size: -
D: TRBD1

DNA: TGTGCCAGCAGCCAAGTTGGGCTAGCGGGGAACAATGAGCAGTTCTTC
CDR3: CASSQVGLAGNNEQFF
J: TRBJ2-1
V: TRBV3-1/TRBV3-2
size: few
D: TRBD2

DNA: TGTGCCAGCTCACCGACAGGGGCAGAAGATTCACCCCTCCACTTT
CDR3: CASSPTGAEDSPLHF
J: TRBJ1-6
V: TRBV18
size: -
D: TRBD1

DNA: TGCGCCAGCAGCGGGGCCCAAGAGACCCAGTACTTC
CDR3: CASSGAQETQYF
J: TRBJ2-5
V: TRBV4-1
size: -
D: -

DNA: TGTGCCAGCAGTTTAGTTAATCCCAATGAGCAGTTCTTC
CDR3: CASSLVNPNEQFF
J: TRBJ2-1
V: TRBV28
size: -
D: -

DNA: TGTGCCAGCAGTTTTTGGGGAGGAGATACGCAGTATTTT
CDR3: CASSFWGGDTQYF
J: TRBJ2-3
V: TRBV28
size: -
D: -

DNA: TGCGCCAGCAGCCTGGTCGGGTCCTTGGGTGGAAACACCATATATTTT
CDR3: CASSLVGSLGGNTIYF
J: TRBJ1-3
V: TRBV5-1
size: -
D: -

DNA: TGTGCCAGCAGCTTGGGCTTACAGGGTTTACTCACAGATACGCAGTATTTT
CDR3: CASSLGLQGLLTDTQYF
J: TRBJ2-3
V: TRBV7-9
size: once
D: -

DNA: TGTGCCTGGAGCCAAGACAGGGGTTTTTCACCCCTCCACTTT
CDR3: CAWSQDRGFSPLHF
J: TRBJ1-6
V: TRBV30
size: -
D: TRBD1

DNA: TGTGCCACCGGATACCGGGATATCCTCACAGATACGCAGTATTTT
CDR3: CATGYRDILTDTQYF
J: TRBJ2-3
V: TRBV19
size: once
D: -

DNA: TGTGCCAGCAGCGTAGCGAGGCTTGGCACAGATACGCAGTATTTT
CDR3: CASSVARLGTDTQYF
J: TRBJ2-3
V: TRBV9
size: -
D: -

DNA: TGCGCCAGCAGCCAAGTGATAGTGAACACTGAAGCTTTCTTT
CDR3: CASSQVIVNTEAFF
J: TRBJ1-1
V: TRBV4-3
size: -
D: -

DNA: TGTGCCATCAGTGAGTTGTCGCGGGAGCAGTTCTTC
CDR3: CAISELSREQFF
J: TRBJ2-1
V: TRBV10-3
size: few
D: -

DNA: TGCGCCAGCAGCTTGGTGACAGGCGGGAATCAGCCCCAGCATTTT
CDR3: CASSLVTGGNQPQHF
J: TRBJ1-5
V: TRBV5-1
size: once
D: -

DNA: TGTGCCAGCAGCTCCGGACAGGGGAATCAGCCCCAGCATTTT
CDR3: CASSSGQGNQPQHF
J: TRBJ1-5
V: TRBV28
size: few
D: TRBD1

DNA: TGTGCCAGCAGCTTCCAGGCTACGACGGGGGAAAAACTGTTTTTT
CDR3: CASSFQATTGEKLFF
J: TRBJ1-4
V: TRBV7-9
size: -
D: -

DNA: TGTGCCGTAAAGCGGGGGCGTCCCAACTATGGCTACACCTTC
CDR3: CAVKRGRPNYGYTF
J: TRBJ1-2
V: TRBV21-1
size: -
D: -

DNA: TGTGCCAGCAGCTTAACTGCCCTCCACACAGATACGCAGTATTTT
CDR3: CASSLTALHTDTQYF
J: TRBJ2-3
V: TRBV9
size: -
D: -

DNA: TGTGCCACCAGTGATTGGGACAAAAATGAGCAGTTCTTC
CDR3: CATSDWDKNEQFF
J: TRBJ2-1
V: TRBV24-1
size: -
D: -

DNA: TGTGCCAGCAGTTCTGGGACAGGGTGGCAGCCCCAGCATTTT
CDR3: CASSSGTGWQPQHF
J: TRBJ1-5
V: TRBV27
size: -
D: TRBD1

DNA: TGTGCCAGCAGCCAAGAATGGGGGGATGGCTACACCTTC
CDR3: CASSQEWGDGYTF
J: TRBJ1-2
V: TRBV14
size: -
D: -

DNA: TGCGCCACTGCGGACGGGAGTCAGCCCCAGCATTTT
CDR3: CATADGSQPQHF
J: TRBJ1-5
V: TRBV10-2
size: once
D: -

DNA: TGCAGCGTTGAGTCAGGGCTCAATCAGCCCCAGCATTTT
CDR3: CSVESGLNQPQHF
J: TRBJ1-5
V: TRBV29-1
size: -
D: -

DNA: TGCGCCAGCAGTCGTAAAACTAATTACTTCAGCAATCAGCCCCAGCATTTT
CDR3: CASSRKTNYFSNQPQHF
J: TRBJ1-5
V: TRBV5-1
size: -
D: -

DNA: TGTGCCAGCAGCTTAGGGACAGCGAACACCGGGGAGCTGTTTTTT
CDR3: CASSLGTANTGELFF
J: TRBJ2-2
V: TRBV7-9
size: -
D: -

DNA: TGTGCCACCCGACGGGGGACTAGCGGTAACAATGAGCAGTTCTTC
CDR3: CATRRGTSGNNEQFF
J: TRBJ2-1
V: TRBV11-1
size: -
D: TRBD2

DNA: TGTGCCAGCAGTTTCCTCCGGGATTCACCCCTCCACTTT
CDR3: CASSFLRDSPLHF
J: TRBJ1-6
V: TRBV11-1
size: -
D: -

DNA: TGTGCCAGCAGTTTATTCGGACAGCTGAACACTGAAGCTTTCTTT
CDR3: CASSLFGQLNTEAFF
J: TRBJ1-1
V: TRBV28
size: -
D: -

DNA: TGTGCCAGTAGTGAGGGTGGGAATGAAAAACTGTTTTTT
CDR3: CASSEGGNEKLFF
J: TRBJ1-4
V: TRBV19
size: -
D: -